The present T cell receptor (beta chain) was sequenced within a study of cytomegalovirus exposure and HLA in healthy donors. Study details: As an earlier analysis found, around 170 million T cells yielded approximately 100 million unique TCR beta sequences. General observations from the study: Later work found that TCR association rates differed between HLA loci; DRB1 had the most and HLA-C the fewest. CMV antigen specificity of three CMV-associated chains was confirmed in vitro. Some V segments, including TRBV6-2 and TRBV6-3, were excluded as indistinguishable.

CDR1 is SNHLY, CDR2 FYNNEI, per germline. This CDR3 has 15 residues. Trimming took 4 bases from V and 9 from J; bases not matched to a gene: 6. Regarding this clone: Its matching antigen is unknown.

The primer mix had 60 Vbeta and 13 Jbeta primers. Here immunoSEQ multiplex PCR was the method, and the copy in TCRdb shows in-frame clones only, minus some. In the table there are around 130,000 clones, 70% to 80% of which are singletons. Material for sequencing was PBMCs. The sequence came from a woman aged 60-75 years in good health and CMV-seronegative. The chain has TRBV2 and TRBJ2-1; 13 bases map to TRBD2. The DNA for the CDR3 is TGTGCCAGCAGTGCCGGACTAGCGGGGGTGGGTGAGCAGTTCTTC. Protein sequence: CASSAGLAGVGEQFF.